What follows are 15 T cell receptor beta chains derived from one specimen sequenced in a study of T cell repertoires in cytomegalovirus infection. Via MiXCR, TCRdb re-called the reads, giving one row per CDR3 protein. The profile shows approximately 990,000 distinct CDR3 sequences, around 29% of them singletons. Their recognized antigens are unknown. The sample consisted of cultured CD8+ T cells from PBMCs, taken from culture after CMV antigen stimulation. The receptors come from a human donor in good health (CMV status not recorded). Some clones in this sample may be carry-over from other donors' samples.

A few counts support this clonotype. This rearrangement joins TRBV10-2 to TRBJ1-1; D remains unclear. Germline assignment: CDR1 WSHSY and CDR2 SAAADI. This CDR3 comprises 16 residues. V was trimmed by 5 bases and J by 2 bases, leaving 18 bases between them. The CDR3 region has the DNA TGCGCCAGCAGTCTCGGAAGCCAGCACCTCAACACTGAAGCTTTCTTT. It codes for CASSLGSQHLNTEAFF.

This clonotype was observed a few times. J is TRBJ1-1 and V is TRBV27; TRBD1 agrees at 7 bases. Germline CDR1 is MNHEY and CDR2 is SMNVEV (reference sequence). The CDR3 is 15 residues long. V lost 6 bases and J lost 6; bases outside the gene matches: 13. CDR3 coding DNA: TGTGCCAGCAGCCTAGTGGAGGGGGCGTTGGCTGAAGCTTTCTTT. This gives the protein CASSLVEGALAEAFF.

This clonotype was detected only a few times. The chain carries TRBV7-9 and TRBJ2-2; no firm D call. Germline CDR1 reads SEHNR; CDR2 reads FQNEAQ (reference sequence). Trimming pared 10 bases from V and 5 bases from J, leaving 11 bases between. The CDR3 runs to 12 residues. The CDR3 DNA is TGTGCCATTGGCCTAGGAACCGGGGAGCTGTTTTTT. Protein: CAIGLGTGELFF.

This clonotype came up a few times. The chain couples TRBV15 to TRBJ2-2, with D hard to call. The CDR3 totals 14 residues. The germline V and J ends were trimmed by 8 bases and 3 bases, with 13 bases remaining between them. The germline gives CDR1 LNHNV, CDR2 YYDKDF (reference sequence). CDR3 DNA sequence: TGTGCCACCCGCGCGGAGTGGGACACCGGGGAGCTGTTTTTT. It yields the protein CATRAEWDTGELFF.

This clonotype occurred a few times. The rearrangement links TRBV5-3 to TRBJ2-1; the D gene is possibly TRBD2 (6 bases). TRBV5-3 is identified as an open reading frame with a role that is uncertain. There are 16 residues in the CDR3. V was cut by 8 bases and J by 0 bases, with 18 bases left in between. CDR3 loop: CASSGPSSSSYNEQFF. As DNA, the CDR3 is TGTGCCAGCAGCGGGCCCAGTTCGAGCTCCTACAATGAGCAGTTCTTC.

The chain has TRBV9 and TRBJ2-1, with 9 bases aligning to TRBD1. J lost 10 bases, V lost 2 bases, and 4 bases had no gene match. Germline lookup yields CDR1 SGDLS and CDR2 YYNGEE. There are 13 residues in the CDR3. This CDR3 is CASSVGTGLEQFF. CDR3 nucleotide sequence: TGTGCCAGCAGCGTCGGGACAGGGCTCGAGCAGTTCTTC.

The gene calls are TRBV6-1 and TRBJ2-3, with D uncertain. This CDR3 comprises 15 residues. Trimming removed 1 base from V and 3 bases from J, with 11 bases in between. The germline gives CDR1 MNHNS, CDR2 SASEGT. The CDR3 spells CASSEDNLSTDTQYF. CDR3 nucleotides: TGTGCCAGCAGTGAAGACAATCTTTCTACAGATACGCAGTATTTT.

CDR3 nucleotides: TGTGCCAGCAGTGAAGGGGCAGGGTTTCTGAATGAGCAGTTCTTC. Translated, it gives CASSEGAGFLNEQFF. The V and J genes are TRBV25-1 and TRBJ2-1; D possibly corresponds to TRBD1 (5 bases). Germline V CDR1 and CDR2: MGHDK, SYGVNS. Trimming shortened V by 2 bases and J by 7 bases, and 15 bases separated the two germline ends. The CDR3 extends over 15 amino acids.

V gene TRBV19 combines with J gene TRBJ1-2; D unclear. This CDR3 is built from 15 residues. Germline V gene sequence: CDR1 LNHDA, CDR2 SQIVND (reference sequence). V lost 3 bases to trimming and J lost 2 bases, with 13 bases between them. This chain's CDR3 is CASSMPHERNYGYTF. The CDR3 DNA is TGTGCCAGTAGTATGCCCCACGAGAGGAACTATGGCTACACCTTC.

This chain links TRBV20-1 with TRBJ2-1; D possibly uses TRBD1 or TRBD2 (5 bases each). Germline CDR1 reads DFQATT; CDR2 reads SNEGSKA (reference sequence). Trimming cost V 5 bases and J 3 bases, with 23 bases left between them. This CDR3 has 17 residues. CDR3 loop: CSAAGSSGTPLYNEQFF. In DNA, the CDR3 is TGCAGTGCTGCTGGATCTTCCGGGACCCCACTCTACAATGAGCAGTTCTTC.

Regarding this clonotype: A read error is possible here, since a much larger clone lies one base away. The chain combines TRBV2 with TRBJ2-2; no clear D. Germline CDR1 is SNHLY and CDR2 is FYNNEI. The CDR3 spans 11 residues. The CDR3 region has the DNA TGTGCCAGCGGTGAAACCGGGGAGCTGTTTTTT. Protein sequence: CASGETGELFF.

This clonotype was seen once. The chain has TRBV25-1 and TRBJ2-5; 7 nucleotides match TRBD2. The CDR3 has 12 residues. From germline, CDR1 is MGHDK and CDR2 SYGVNS. V was pared by 7 bases and J by 4 bases, with 3 bases of the junction left unmatched. The CDR3 DNA is TGTGCCAGCAATCGGGGGGTAGAGACCCAGTACTTC. Protein sequence: CASNRGVETQYF. The whole variable domain, filled in from reference TRBV25-1 and TRBJ2-5, reads EADIYQTPRYLVIGTGKKITLECSQTMGHDKMYWYQQDPGMELHLIHYSYGVNSTEKGDLSSESTVSRIRTEHFPLTLESARPSHTSQYLCASNRGVETQYFGPGTRLLVL.

The chain is built from TRBV7-9 and TRBJ2-5, with D possibly TRBD1 on 6 matching bases. Trimming took 5 bases from V and 0 from J, leaving 10 bases between them. CDR1 is SEHNR and CDR2 is FQNEAQ in the germline V gene (reference sequence). The length of the CDR3 is 14 residues. CDR3 sequence (DNA): TGTGCCAGCAGCCCTCGGACAGACCAAGAGACCCAGTACTTC. It encodes CASSPRTDQETQYF.

This clonotype was seen a handful of times. The chain couples TRBV24-1 to TRBJ2-1; 7 nucleotides align to TRBD1. Germline trimming cut 2 bases from V and 6 bases from J; bases unmatched to any gene: 9. The CDR3 has 16 amino acids. Germline CDR1 and CDR2: KGHDR and SFDVKD. The CDR3 nucleotides are TGTGCCACCAGTGATTCCGACAGGGTCGACCCCAATGAGCAGTTCTTC. Protein: CATSDSDRVDPNEQFF.

The gene calls are TRBV27 and TRBJ1-5; D is undetermined. This CDR3 has 12 amino acids. Trimming shortened V by 6 bases and J by 9 bases, and 12 bases separated the two germline ends. CDR1 is MNHEY and CDR2 is SMNVEV in the germline V gene (reference sequence). The CDR3 here is CASSPGLAPQHF. DNA of the CDR3: TGTGCCAGCAGCCCCGGGCTTGCGCCCCAGCATTTT.